This T cell receptor beta chain appears in the sequencing data of a study of shared clonotypes between healthy human individuals. For this clone: The target antigen is unknown.

The study, taken as a whole, reports: In a few donors, around 4.5% of naive CD4 clonotypes appeared in common.

Original processing notes: In the immunoSEQ data, sequences were junction-only and lacked quality scores, so filtering differed. Sequenced by immunoSEQ multiplex PCR; TCRdb stores in-frame clones only, minus some. V and J calls and clone size are as listed in that table; D and trimming were resolved from the DNA. The sample shows fewer than 3 million clones, just under 95% of them seen only once. The ends lost 1 base at V and 0 bases at J; junction bases unmatched: 7. Germline loops: CDR1 SGHRS, CDR2 YFSETQ. This CDR3 has 16 residues. V gene TRBV5-1 combines with J gene TRBJ2-7; TRBD1 matches at 7 bases. Source material: naive CD4+ T cells from PBMCs. The subset here: CD45RA+ positively selected. The receptor comes from a man between 18 and 29 years old in good health. Some clones in this sample may be carry-over from other donors' samples. The CDR3 region is CASSLSAGTDSYEQYF. DNA of the CDR3: TGCGCCAGCAGCTTGTCCGCCGGGACAGACTCCTACGAGCAGTACTTC.